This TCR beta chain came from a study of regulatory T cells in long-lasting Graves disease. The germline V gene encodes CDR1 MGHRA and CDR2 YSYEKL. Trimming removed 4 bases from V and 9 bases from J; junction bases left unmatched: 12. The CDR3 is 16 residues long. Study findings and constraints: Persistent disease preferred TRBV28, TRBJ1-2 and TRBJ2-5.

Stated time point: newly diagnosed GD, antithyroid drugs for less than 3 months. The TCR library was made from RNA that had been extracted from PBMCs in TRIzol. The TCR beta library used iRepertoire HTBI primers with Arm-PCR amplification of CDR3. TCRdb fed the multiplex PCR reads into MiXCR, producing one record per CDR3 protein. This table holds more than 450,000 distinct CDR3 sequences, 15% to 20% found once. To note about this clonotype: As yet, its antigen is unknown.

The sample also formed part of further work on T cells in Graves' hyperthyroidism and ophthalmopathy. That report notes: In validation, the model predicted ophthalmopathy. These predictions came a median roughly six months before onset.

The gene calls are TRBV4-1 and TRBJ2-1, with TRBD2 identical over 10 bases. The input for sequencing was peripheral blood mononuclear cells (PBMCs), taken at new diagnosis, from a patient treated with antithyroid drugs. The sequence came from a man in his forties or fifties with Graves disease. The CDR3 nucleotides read TGCGCCAGCAGCCCACAACTTAGCGGGAGGAGGAGTGAGCAGTTCTTC. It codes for CASSPQLSGRRSEQFF.